Detailed here is one T cell receptor (beta chain). The antigen is unknown. The sample comes from a study of cytomegalovirus exposure and HLA in healthy donors. Overall study results and limits: For most TCR beta V segments, an earlier analysis put the productive rate at about 90% or about 30% of the time.

The PCR made use of 60 Vbeta and 13 Jbeta primers. Only in-frame clones appear in the TCRdb table, and some are missing; sequencing was by immunoSEQ multiplex PCR. The table lists about 170,000 clones, around 80% of them singletons. Germline loops: CDR1 MDHEN, CDR2 SYDVKM. The CDR3 consists of 18 residues. V shed 5 bases, J shed 1 base, and the junction held 17 bases outside the gene matches. The chain uses TRBV28 and TRBJ2-7; 7 nucleotides agree with TRBD1. The sequence was collected from a woman in her thirties in good health and CMV-seropositive. The sample consisted of PBMCs. CDR3 in amino acids: CASSQPSTRDRLSYEQYF. DNA of the CDR3: TGTGCCAGCAGTCAGCCCTCGACCCGGGACAGACTTTCCTACGAGCAGTACTTC.